This T cell receptor (beta chain) derives from a study of glioma-infiltrating T cells after dendritic cell vaccination. Points from the study as a whole: Only a small number of patients had complete blood and tumor samples. Longer survival after dendritic cell vaccination followed higher pretreatment TIL content.

Some clones are missing from TCRdb's copy, which holds only in-frame ones; the method was immunoSEQ multiplex PCR. In the table there are more than 85,000 clones, about 85% of which are singletons. The CDR3 loop spans 16 amino acids. Deletions cut 2 bases from V and 2 bases from J, with 16 bases between. Germline CDR1 is SGDLS and CDR2 is YYNGEE. A word on this clone: What it binds is not known.

The specimen comprised blood, sampled before dendritic cell vaccination. The chain combines TRBV9 with TRBJ1-2; maybe TRBD1 (6 bases). The sequence was obtained from a human donor with glioblastoma. The DNA of the CDR3 is TGTGCCAGCAGCGTTCGAGAGGGGGTAGGAAACTATGGCTACACCTTC. This codes for CASSVREGVGNYGYTF.